A single sample gave rise to the 16 T cell receptor beta chains below, sequenced in a study of cytomegalovirus exposure and HLA in healthy donors. It was with 60 Vbeta and 13 Jbeta primers that the PCR ran. TCRdb's table, derived via immunoSEQ multiplex PCR, lists solely in-frame clones and lacks some. Among under 200,000 clones listed, 80% to 90% were seen once. Sequencing was performed on PBMCs. These receptors came from a young man in good health and CMV-seronegative.

The genes are TRBV7-2 and TRBJ2-2; D is unclear. Trimming took 4 bases from V and 4 from J, leaving 10 bases between them. This CDR3 comprises 14 residues. Germline CDR1 SGHTA, CDR2 FQGNSA. CDR3 nucleotides: TGTGCCAGCAGCTACCGACTCACCACCGGGGAGCTGTTTTTT. This translates into CASSYRLTTGELFF. The full variable domain, rest sourced from reference TRBV7-2 and TRBJ2-2, is GAGVSQSPSNKVTEKGKDVELRCDPISGHTALYWYRQSLGQGLEFLIYFQGNSAPDKSGLPSDRFSAERTGGSVSTLTIQRTQQEDSAVYLCASSYRLTTGELFFGEGSRLTVL.

This chain joins TRBV5-1 and TRBJ2-1, with a tentative D call TRBD1 (6 bases). The ends were cut back, 4 bases at V and 0 bases at J, with 14 bases in the middle. The CDR3 is 16 residues long. Germline loops: CDR1 SGHRS, CDR2 YFSETQ. CDR3: CASSPRDTSSYNEQFF. The CDR3 DNA reads as TGCGCCAGCAGCCCCCGGGACACAAGCTCCTACAATGAGCAGTTCTTC. Variable domain in full (rest from reference TRBV5-1 and TRBJ2-1): KAGVTQTPRYLIKTRGQQVTLSCSPISGHRSVSWYQQTPGQGLQFLFEYFSETQRNKGNFPGRFSGRQFSNSRSEMNVSTLELGDSALYLCASSPRDTSSYNEQFFGPGTRLTVL.

V is TRBV19 and J is TRBJ1-5; D perhaps matches TRBD1 (6 bases). The CDR3 contains 16 residues. V lost 5 bases, J lost 2 bases, and 16 bases lay in between. Looked up from germline, CDR1 is LNHDA and CDR2 is SQIVND (reference sequence). The CDR3 protein is CASSALQGNGNQPQHF. The CDR3 DNA is TGTGCCAGTAGTGCCCTACAGGGAAATGGCAATCAGCCCCAGCATTTT.

The chain couples TRBV29-1 to TRBJ1-2; no clear D gene. CDR1 and CDR2 (germline): SQVTM, ANQGSEA. The CDR3 length is 15 residues. V dropped 0 bases and J dropped 8 bases, with 19 bases sitting between them. The CDR3 region has the DNA TGCAGCGTTGAAGAAGGTTCCCAGGCTCTTGGGGGCTACACCTTC. Encoded protein: CSVEEGSQALGGYTF.

This clone showed up just once. The gene calls are TRBV7-2 and TRBJ1-2; no clear D gene. CDR1 SGHTA and CDR2 FQGNSA come from the germline V gene. V was shortened by 1 base and J by 4 bases, with 16 bases between the two germline ends. This CDR3 contains 16 residues. CDR3 in DNA: TGTGCCAGCAGCTTAGAGAGTCGGCCGGCAGGCTATGGCTACACCTTC. Amino acids: CASSLESRPAGYGYTF.

This chain connects TRBV28 to TRBJ1-1; a possible D gene is TRBD1 (6 bases). Germline lookup yields CDR1 MDHEN and CDR2 SYDVKM. Between the trimmed V and J ends, which lost 6 bases and 11 bases, there was a span of 19 bases. The CDR3 has 13 residues. CDR3 protein: CASRVPGEYTAFF. The CDR3 nucleotides read TGTGCCAGCAGGGTCCCAGGGGAGTATACGGCTTTCTTT.

CDR3 nucleotides: TGTGCCAGCAGGAGGGGGACACTGAGCACAGATACGCAGTATTTT. The encoded protein is CASRRGTLSTDTQYF. This chain uses TRBV6-6 with TRBJ2-3, with D perhaps matching TRBD1 (6 bases). Germline V gene lookup returns CDR1 MNHNY and CDR2 SVGAGI (reference sequence). The CDR3 extends over 15 amino acids. V was cut by 6 bases and J by 0 bases, with 13 bases left in between.

The chain is built from TRBV11-2 and TRBJ2-2; tentative D call: TRBD2 (7 bases). Germline V lookup: CDR1 SGHAT, CDR2 FQNNGV. The CDR3 runs 16 residues. The V and J ends lost 2 bases and 6 bases respectively, with 16 bases between them. CDR3 sequence reads: CASSLPRGGPAGELFF. The CDR3 nucleotides are TGTGCCAGCAGCTTACCGAGGGGGGGCCCGGCCGGGGAGCTGTTTTTT.

Only one count was recorded for this clone. V and J are TRBV28 and TRBJ2-7; the match to TRBD2 covers 10 bases. This CDR3 contains 17 residues. V shed 5 bases and J 2 bases; nucleotides not matched to a gene: 12. CDR1 and CDR2 from the germline V gene are MDHEN and SYDVKM. CDR3: CASSTPTGTSVTYEQYF. CDR3 DNA: TGTGCCAGCAGTACCCCGACCGGGACTAGCGTTACCTACGAGCAGTACTTC. The entire variable domain, with the rest obtained from reference TRBV28 and TRBJ2-7, is as follows: DVKVTQSSRYLVKRTGEKVFLECVQDMDHENMFWYRQDPGLGLRLIYFSYDVKMKEKGDIPEGYSVSREKKERFSLILESASTNQTSMYLCASSTPTGTSVTYEQYFGPGTRLTVT.

This rearrangement joins TRBV6-1 to TRBJ2-7, with 7 bases lining up with TRBD1. Per the germline V gene, CDR1 is MNHNS and CDR2 is SASEGT. The junction had 9 bases not matched to a gene; V was cut back by 3 bases and J by 4 bases. This CDR3 has 15 amino acids. CDR3 DNA sequence: TGTGCCAGCAGTGATTCCGGGACAGCCAATTACGAGCAGTACTTC. Translation gives CASSDSGTANYEQYF.

This clone has a single count. This CDR3 reads CASSWDRGQEQFF. Here the CDR3 DNA reads TGTGCCAGCAGCTGGGACAGGGGCCAAGAGCAGTTCTTC. The chain uses TRBV7-6 and TRBJ2-1, with 10 bases matching TRBD1. The CDR3 is 13 amino acids. CDR1 is SGHVS and CDR2 is FNYEAQ in the germline V gene. Trimming at V came to 4 bases and at J to 10 bases, leaving 4 bases not matched to a gene.

The chain recombines TRBV27 with TRBJ1-5, with D possibly matching TRBD1 (6 bases). Per germline, CDR1 MNHEY and CDR2 SMNVEV (reference sequence). The CDR3 covers 14 residues. V gave up 5 bases and J gave up 6 bases, with 14 bases separating them. Here the CDR3 reads CASSLAGAGQPQHF. The CDR3, as DNA: TGTGCCAGCAGTCTGGCGGGGGCTGGTCAGCCCCAGCATTTT.

V is TRBV7-8 and J is TRBJ2-5, with TRBD2 identical over 8 bases. The germline CDR1 and CDR2 sequences are SGHVS and FQNEAQ. The length of the CDR3 is 13 residues. V trimming: 2 bases; J trimming: 4 bases; junction bases outside the gene matches: 0. CDR3 DNA sequence: TGTGCCAGCAGCTTAAGCGGGGGAGAGACCCAGTACTTC. Protein product: CASSLSGGETQYF.

The chain couples TRBV19 to TRBJ1-5, with TRBD1 as a possible D gene (6 bases). V lost 0 bases to trimming and J lost 6 bases, with 15 bases between them. The CDR3 sequence is 16 residues long. The germline CDR1 and CDR2 sequences are LNHDA and SQIVND (reference sequence). The CDR3 nucleotides are TGTGCCAGTAGTATAGATCTGGCGGGGGGGCCTCAGCCCCAGCATTTT. Protein sequence: CASSIDLAGGPQPQHF.

This sequence joins TRBV5-1 and TRBJ2-3; D is perhaps TRBD2 (6 bases). Germline loops: CDR1 SGHRS, CDR2 YFSETQ. The V and J ends lost 0 bases and 8 bases respectively, with 7 bases between them. There are 12 residues in the CDR3. For the CDR3, the DNA is TGCGCCAGCAGCTTGGTGGAGGGTACGCAGTATTTT. Encoded protein: CASSLVEGTQYF. The complete variable domain, with remaining parts taken from reference TRBV5-1 and TRBJ2-3, reads KAGVTQTPRYLIKTRGQQVTLSCSPISGHRSVSWYQQTPGQGLQFLFEYFSETQRNKGNFPGRFSGRQFSNSRSEMNVSTLELGDSALYLCASSLVEGTQYFGPGTRLTVL.

V is TRBV30 and J is TRBJ2-1; TRBD2 matches at 10 bases. The CDR3 is 13 amino acids. The germline CDR1 and CDR2 sequences are GTSNPN and SVGIG (reference sequence). Trimming removed 4 bases from V and 9 bases from J; junction bases left unmatched: 6. The CDR3, as DNA: TGTGCCTGGACGGGTAGCGGGGGGCTTGAGCAGTTCTTC. Protein sequence: CAWTGSGGLEQFF.